This T cell receptor beta chain was sequenced in a study of T cell responses to AZD1222 COVID-19 vaccine. The study's findings and limits: Repertoires were obtained only post-peak T cell response.

The CDR3 spans 13 residues. The germline CDR1 and CDR2 sequences are MNHEY and SVGEGT. Between the trimmed V and J ends, which lost 6 bases and 8 bases, there was a span of 14 bases. On this clone: No antigen is known for it.

The repertoire was sequenced with immunoSEQ multiplex PCR; TCRdb's copy has only in-frame clones and lacks some. The table lists fewer than 85,000 clones, 90% of them singletons. The sequence was collected from an adult in good health. Sequenced here: peripheral blood, sampled on day 0 of AZD1222 vaccination. The V call is TRBV6-2 or TRBV6-3, the J call TRBJ1-5; D uncertain. The CDR3 here is CASSPVREEPQHF. CDR3 sequence (DNA): TGTGCCAGCAGCCCCGTCCGGGAGGAGCCCCAGCATTTT.